The 11 T cell receptor beta chains below come from one sample, sequenced in a study of blood T cell repertoires in COVID-19. Data came from immunoSEQ multiplex PCR; TCRdb stores just in-frame clones and leaves some out. The sample gives 190,000 or so clones, 75% to 85% of which show up once; about a tenth is in the top ten. Sequenced: PBMCs or T cells enriched from blood (not recorded which). These receptors were collected from a man aged 35 to 55 who had recovered from COVID-19.

The chain combines TRBV3-1 (or the pseudogene TRBV3-2) with TRBJ1-2; D is uncertain. This CDR3 is built from 14 residues. Germline CDR1 LGHDT, CDR2 YNNKEL (reference sequence). The V and J ends lost 0 bases and 8 bases respectively, with 13 bases between them. CDR3 residues: CASSQDLRVLGYTF. The CDR3, as DNA: TGTGCCAGCAGCCAAGATCTGAGGGTCTTGGGCTACACCTTC.

DNA for the CDR3: TGTGCCACCAGCAGGAGGGTCCGGGCAGGAAGGTTACCCCTCCACTTT. Translating it yields CATSRRVRAGRLPLHF. The gene calls are TRBV15 and TRBJ1-6; D ambiguous. This CDR3 contains 16 residues. Trimming cost V 3 bases and J 12 bases, with 21 bases left between them. Germline lookup yields CDR1 LNHNV and CDR2 YYDKDF (reference sequence).

The V call is TRBV7-2, the J call TRBJ2-4; possible D gene TRBD1, 6 bases. In germline, CDR1 is SGHTA, CDR2 FQGNSA. V gave up 0 bases and J gave up 8 bases, with 14 bases separating them. The CDR3 has 15 residues. The CDR3: CASSLAGGRGDIQYF. The CDR3 DNA reads as TGTGCCAGCAGCTTAGCAGGTGGCAGGGGTGACATTCAGTACTTC.

The V and J genes are TRBV7-2 and TRBJ2-1; 9 nucleotides agree with TRBD1. The CDR3 has 15 amino acids. J was trimmed by 6 bases and V by 3 bases; bases with no gene match: 6. Germline lookup yields CDR1 SGHTA and CDR2 FQGNSA. CDR3: CASSFPGQGSNEQFF. The CDR3 nucleotides read TGTGCCAGCAGCTTCCCGGGACAGGGAAGCAATGAGCAGTTCTTC.

The J gene is TRBJ1-5, the V gene TRBV3-1 (or the pseudogene TRBV3-2); D is ambiguous. Trimming left V 6 bases short and J 3 bases short, with 12 bases between. CDR3 length equals 14 residues. CDR1 is LGHDT, CDR2 YNNKEL, per germline (reference sequence). The CDR3 DNA reads TGTGCCAGCAGTGACGGGATACTCAATCAGCCCCAGCATTTT. Translation gives CASSDGILNQPQHF.

This clone has only a few counts. The V call is TRBV27, the J call TRBJ2-1, with a tentative D call TRBD2 (7 bases). The CDR3 totals 16 residues. The V gene's germline CDR1 is MNHEY and CDR2 SMNVEV (reference sequence). Trimming stripped 3 bases from V and 5 bases from J, with 17 bases between. CDR3 coding DNA: TGTGCCAGCAGTTTCCTAGGGGGAGGGAGTAACAATGAGCAGTTCTTC. The encoded protein is CASSFLGGGSNNEQFF.

The chain carries TRBV27 and TRBJ1-6; TRBD1 aligns across 7 bases. Germline V gene lookup returns CDR1 MNHEY and CDR2 SMNVEV (reference sequence). The CDR3 is 15 residues long. J lost 10 bases, V lost 6 bases, and 12 bases had no gene match. This CDR3 is CASRIQGGAGSPLHF. The CDR3 DNA follows: TGTGCCAGCAGGATCCAGGGGGGCGCCGGATCACCCCTCCACTTT.

Only one count was recorded for this clone. This chain uses TRBV27 with TRBJ1-1; 9 positions agree with TRBD1. J gave up 5 bases and V 2 bases, and 12 bases lay outside the gene matches. The CDR3 length is 17 residues. In germline, CDR1 is MNHEY, CDR2 SMNVEV (reference sequence). CDR3: CASSLLGAQGASTEAFF. Here the CDR3 DNA reads TGTGCCAGCAGTTTACTGGGGGCACAGGGGGCAAGTACTGAAGCTTTCTTT.

This sequence joins TRBV19 and TRBJ1-1; TRBD1 matches 11 bases. J lost 1 base, V lost 5 bases, and 6 bases had no gene match. The CDR3 contains 16 residues. Germline V gives CDR1 LNHDA, CDR2 SQIVND (reference sequence). CDR3 in amino acids: CASSPRDRGENTEAFF. The CDR3 bases are TGTGCCAGTAGTCCGAGGGACAGGGGGGAGAACACTGAAGCTTTCTTT.

In its sample, this clone was seen once. The chain joins TRBV2 to TRBJ2-4; D not resolved. Per the germline V gene, CDR1 is SNHLY and CDR2 is FYNNEI. This CDR3 is built from 14 residues. The V and J ends lost 6 bases and 6 bases respectively, with 15 bases between them. The CDR3: CASSQTSALNIQYF. CDR3 DNA sequence: TGTGCCAGCAGCCAGACATCCGCGCTAAACATTCAGTACTTC.

The CDR3 nucleotides are TGTGCCAGCAGCTTAGGGCAGGCAGCCTACAATGAGCAGTTCTTC. This sequence encodes CASSLGQAAYNEQFF. This chain uses TRBV7-6 with TRBJ2-1; D gene ambiguous. Germline CDR1 is SGHVS and CDR2 is FNYEAQ. CDR3 length equals 15 residues. V lost 1 base and J lost 2, with 9 bases in between.